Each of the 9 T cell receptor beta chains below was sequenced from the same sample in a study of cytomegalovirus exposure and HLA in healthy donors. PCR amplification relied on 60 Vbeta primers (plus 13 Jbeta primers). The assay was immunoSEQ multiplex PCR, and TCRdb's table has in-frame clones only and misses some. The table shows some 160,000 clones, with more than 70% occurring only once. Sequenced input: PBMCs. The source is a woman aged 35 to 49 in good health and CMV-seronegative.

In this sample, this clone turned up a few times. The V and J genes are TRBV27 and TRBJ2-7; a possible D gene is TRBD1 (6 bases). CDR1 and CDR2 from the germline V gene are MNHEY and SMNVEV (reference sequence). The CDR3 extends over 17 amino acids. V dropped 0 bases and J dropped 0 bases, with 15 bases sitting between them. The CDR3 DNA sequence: TGTGCCAGCAGTTTATCTGGGGTGGGGACAAACTCCTACGAGCAGTACTTC. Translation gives CASSLSGVGTNSYEQYF.

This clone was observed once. CDR3 residues: CASTWGTPTYEQYF. CDR3 DNA: TGCGCCAGCACGTGGGGCACCCCAACCTACGAGCAGTACTTC. This chain links TRBV5-1 with TRBJ2-7; TRBD1 is a possible D gene (5 bases). Deletions cut 6 bases from V and 2 bases from J, with 15 bases between. CDR1 SGHRS and CDR2 YFSETQ come from the germline V gene. The CDR3 spans 14 residues.

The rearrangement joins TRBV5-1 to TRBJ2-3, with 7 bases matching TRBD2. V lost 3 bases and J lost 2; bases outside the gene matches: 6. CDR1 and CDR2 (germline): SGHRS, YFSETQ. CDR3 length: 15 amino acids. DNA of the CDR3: TGCGCCAGCAGCTCAAGCGGGGATCTCACAGATACGCAGTATTTT. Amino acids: CASSSSGDLTDTQYF.

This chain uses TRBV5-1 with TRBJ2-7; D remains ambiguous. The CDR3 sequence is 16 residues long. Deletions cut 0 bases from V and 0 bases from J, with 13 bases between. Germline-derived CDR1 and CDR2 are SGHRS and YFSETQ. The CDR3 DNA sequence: TGCGCCAGCAGCTTGGCCTCTCTACGCGACTCCTACGAGCAGTACTTC. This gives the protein CASSLASLRDSYEQYF.

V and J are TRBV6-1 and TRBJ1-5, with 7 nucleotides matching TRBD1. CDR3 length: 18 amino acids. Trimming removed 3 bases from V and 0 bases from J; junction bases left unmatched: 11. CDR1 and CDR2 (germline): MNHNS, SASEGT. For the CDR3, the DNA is TGTGCCAGCAGTGATTTGGGACAGCTAACCCTTAGCAATCAGCCCCAGCATTTT. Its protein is CASSDLGQLTLSNQPQHF.

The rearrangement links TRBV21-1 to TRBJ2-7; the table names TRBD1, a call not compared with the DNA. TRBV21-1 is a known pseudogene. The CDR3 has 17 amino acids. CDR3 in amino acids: CASQPRLDRVYSYEQYF. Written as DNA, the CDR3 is TGTGCCAGCCAACCTCGACTGGACAGGGTTTATTCCTACGAGCAGTACTTC.

DNA of the CDR3: TGCGCCAGCCGAAGACAGGGGGCCACTGAAGCTTTCTTT. As protein: CASRRQGATEAFF. The J gene is TRBJ1-1, the V gene TRBV10-1, with 10 bases matching TRBD1. Germline V gives CDR1 WNHNN, CDR2 SYGVQD (reference sequence). V lost 8 bases to trimming and J lost 4 bases; unmatched junction nucleotides: 4. This CDR3 contains 13 residues.

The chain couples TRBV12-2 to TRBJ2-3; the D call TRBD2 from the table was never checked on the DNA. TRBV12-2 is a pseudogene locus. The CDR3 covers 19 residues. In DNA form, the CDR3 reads TGTGCAAGTCGCTTAGTTTTAGCGGGGGGGCCGGGTCAGACAGATACGCAGTATTTT. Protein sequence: CASRLVLAGGPGQTDTQYF.

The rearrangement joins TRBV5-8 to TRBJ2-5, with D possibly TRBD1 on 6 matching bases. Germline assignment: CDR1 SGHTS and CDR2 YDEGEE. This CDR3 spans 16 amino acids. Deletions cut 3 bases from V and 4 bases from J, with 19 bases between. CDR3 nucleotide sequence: TGTGCCAGCAGCTCTGCGGTTACAGGGTGGGGAGAGACCCAGTACTTC. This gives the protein CASSSAVTGWGETQYF.